Presented here are 20 T cell receptor beta chains from one specimen sequenced in a study of cytomegalovirus exposure and HLA in healthy donors. Researchers ran the PCR with 60 Vbeta and 13 Jbeta primers. Using immunoSEQ multiplex PCR, the repertoire was profiled, and TCRdb retains in-frame clones only, with some absent. This sample's table reports about 130,000 clones. Sequencing was carried out using PBMCs. The receptors stem from a man aged 18 to 29 in good health and CMV-seronegative.

The chain combines TRBV5-1 with TRBJ2-3, with TRBD1 matching over 9 bases. Germline V gene data show CDR1 as SGHRS and CDR2 as YFSETQ. The CDR3 runs to 16 residues. Trimming at V came to 4 bases and at J to 2 bases, leaving 8 bases not matched to a gene. CDR3 sequence (DNA): TGCGCCAGCAGCCACGGACAGGGGACCCCCACAGATACGCAGTATTTT. As protein: CASSHGQGTPTDTQYF.

This chain connects TRBV27 to TRBJ1-5; tentative D call: TRBD1 (5 bases). With 3 bases removed from V and 6 bases from J, the gap between germline ends came to 12 bases. CDR1 and CDR2 from the germline V gene are MNHEY and SMNVEV (reference sequence). This CDR3 region has 14 residues. CDR3 DNA: TGTGCCAGCAGTTTTCGGGGGGGTAGTCAGCCCCAGCATTTT. Translation gives CASSFRGGSQPQHF.

CDR3 nucleotide sequence: TGTGCCATCAGTGAGCTATCATCTCGGGGGGGGGATACCTACGAGCAGTACTTC. The encoded protein is CAISELSSRGGDTYEQYF. V usage is TRBV10-3 and J usage is TRBJ2-7, with TRBD2 identical over 8 bases. The CDR3 totals 18 residues. With 2 bases clipped from V and 2 bases from J, the junction kept 14 bases outside the gene matches. Germline V CDR1 and CDR2: ENHRY, SYGVKD.

The V call is TRBV9, the J call TRBJ2-2, with TRBD2 identical over 7 bases. This CDR3 is built from 16 residues. The V gene end was trimmed by 0 bases and the J gene end by 7 bases; junction bases not matched to a gene: 9. CDR1 is SGDLS, CDR2 YYNGEE, per germline. DNA for the CDR3: TGTGCCAGCAGCGTAGGTTCAGCGGGAAAGGGCGGGGAGCTGTTTTTT. Translating it yields CASSVGSAGKGGELFF.

The chain carries TRBV7-2 and TRBJ2-1; TRBD1 is a possible D gene (6 bases). The CDR3 is 13 amino acids. V gave up 5 bases and J gave up 6 bases, with 11 bases separating them. Germline lookup yields CDR1 SGHTA and CDR2 FQGNSA. Here the CDR3 reads CASSATGSNEQFF. DNA for the CDR3: TGTGCCAGCAGCGCCACAGGGAGCAATGAGCAGTTCTTC.

This rearrangement joins TRBV5-4 to TRBJ1-2; D perhaps matches TRBD1 (5 bases). Deletions cut 4 bases from V and 4 bases from J, with 8 bases between. The CDR3 runs to 12 residues. The germline gives CDR1 SGHNT, CDR2 YYREEE (reference sequence). The CDR3, as DNA: TGTGCCAGCAGCCGGGACTCCTATGGCTACACCTTC. Protein sequence: CASSRDSYGYTF.

The chain joins TRBV5-1 to TRBJ2-2; D is possibly TRBD1 (5 bases). The germline CDR1 and CDR2 sequences are SGHRS and YFSETQ. V was trimmed by 0 bases and J by 5 bases, leaving 11 bases between them. The CDR3 runs 15 residues. The CDR3 DNA follows: TGCGCCAGCAGCTTGGAGCAGGGTGGGACCGGGGAGCTGTTTTTT. Translation: CASSLEQGGTGELFF.

This sequence joins TRBV7-9 and TRBJ2-7; 10 nucleotides agree with TRBD2. The V and J ends lost 3 bases and 7 bases, in that order; junction bases with no gene match: 18. The CDR3 has 18 amino acids. Germline V gene lookup returns CDR1 SEHNR and CDR2 FQNEAQ (reference sequence). CDR3 in DNA: TGTGCCAGCAGCTTCGTAGGGTCCCAGAGGCTAGCGGGGGTTGAGCAGTACTTC. Residues: CASSFVGSQRLAGVEQYF.

This chain joins TRBV13 and TRBJ2-7; 7 nucleotides line up with TRBD1. The CDR3 length is 13 residues. Germline V CDR1 and CDR2: PRHDT, FYEKMQ (reference sequence). The V and J ends lost 5 bases and 4 bases, in that order; junction bases with no gene match: 5. CDR3 nucleotide sequence: TGTGCCAGCAGCCGGGGACAGCAATACGAGCAGTACTTC. Encoded protein: CASSRGQQYEQYF.

CDR3 sequence (DNA): TGTGCCAGCAGTTTCGAGGGACAGGGGTACAATGAGCAGTTCTTC. Amino acid sequence: CASSFEGQGYNEQFF. V and J are TRBV28 and TRBJ2-1; TRBD1 matches at 10 bases. The CDR3 extends over 15 amino acids. Germline CDR1 reads MDHEN; CDR2 reads SYDVKM. The V and J ends lost 3 bases and 4 bases, in that order; junction bases with no gene match: 3.

The chain combines TRBV28 with TRBJ2-3; 8 bases are a match to TRBD1. Trimming at V came to 6 bases and at J to 2 bases, leaving 10 bases not matched to a gene. There are 16 residues in the CDR3. Germline V gene data show CDR1 as MDHEN and CDR2 as SYDVKM. CDR3 loop: CASRPRQGRPTDTQYF. The CDR3 region has the DNA TGTGCCAGCAGACCTAGACAGGGGCGGCCCACAGATACGCAGTATTTT.

This chain links TRBV5-1 with TRBJ1-1; D may be TRBD1 (5 bases). The CDR3 loop spans 14 amino acids. The germline V and J ends were trimmed by 2 bases and 1 base, with 9 bases remaining between them. The germline gives CDR1 SGHRS, CDR2 YFSETQ. DNA of the CDR3: TGCGCCAGCAGCTTCCTGGACAAGAACACTGAAGCTTTCTTT. This encodes CASSFLDKNTEAFF.

The gene calls are TRBV4-3 and TRBJ1-4; 10 positions match TRBD1. The CDR3 contains 16 residues. The J segment lost 6 bases and the V segment lost 3 bases, leaving 7 bases of the junction unmatched. Germline CDR1 is LGHNA and CDR2 is YSLEER. In DNA, the CDR3 is TGCGCCAGCAGCCACAAAGCCGGGACAGGGGATGAAAAACTGTTTTTT. Amino acid sequence: CASSHKAGTGDEKLFF.

The CDR3 reads CASGDPGQGVVEQYF. As DNA, the CDR3 is TGTGCCAGCGGCGATCCGGGACAGGGGGTCGTCGAGCAGTACTTC. V is TRBV28 and J is TRBJ2-7, with TRBD1 identical over 11 bases. Trimming took 8 bases from V and 6 from J; bases not matched to a gene: 12. Germline CDR1 MDHEN, CDR2 SYDVKM. This CDR3 contains 15 residues.

This chain links TRBV11-3 with TRBJ2-7; possible D gene TRBD2, 5 bases. Germline V lookup: CDR1 SGHNT, CDR2 YENEEA. The V end lost 7 bases, the J end lost 0 bases, and 16 bases lay between the germline ends. The CDR3 consists of 15 residues. The CDR3, as DNA: TGTGCCAGCAACCCCACGACTATCAGCTCCTACGAGCAGTACTTC. This encodes CASNPTTISSYEQYF.

The J gene is TRBJ2-7, the V gene TRBV28, with D tentatively TRBD1 (6 bases). The CDR3 length is 14 residues. Trimming shortened V by 3 bases and J by 3 bases, and 12 bases separated the two germline ends. The germline CDR1 and CDR2 sequences are MDHEN and SYDVKM. The CDR3 DNA follows: TGTGCCAGCAGTTTTGGACAGCCGGACTACGAGCAGTACTTC. Encoded protein: CASSFGQPDYEQYF.

The chain's CDR3 is CASSSGTGVGQPQHF. DNA for the CDR3: TGTGCCAGCAGTTCCGGGACAGGGGTTGGTCAGCCCCAGCATTTT. The rearrangement uses TRBV27 and TRBJ1-5, with TRBD1 identical over 10 bases. With 4 bases clipped from V and 6 bases from J, the junction kept 6 bases outside the gene matches. This CDR3 spans 15 amino acids. CDR1 and CDR2 from the germline V gene are MNHEY and SMNVEV (reference sequence).

The genes are TRBV9 and TRBJ2-2; TRBD1 aligns across 9 bases. This CDR3 contains 16 residues. V lost 6 bases to trimming and J lost 4 bases; unmatched junction nucleotides: 10. Germline lookup yields CDR1 SGDLS and CDR2 YYNGEE. The CDR3 here is CASTPPGQGFTGELFF. CDR3 sequence (DNA): TGTGCCAGCACCCCCCCGGGACAGGGTTTCACCGGGGAGCTGTTTTTT.

The chain joins TRBV7-9 to TRBJ1-5, with D tentatively TRBD1 (6 bases). The V end lost 2 bases, the J end lost 0 bases, and 17 bases lay between the germline ends. CDR1 is SEHNR, CDR2 FQNEAQ, per germline (reference sequence). The CDR3 length is 18 residues. CDR3 sequence: CASSLLPGDGYSNQPQHF. CDR3 DNA sequence: TGTGCCAGCAGCTTATTGCCAGGGGATGGTTATAGCAATCAGCCCCAGCATTTT.

The chain is built from TRBV9 and TRBJ2-7, with D maybe TRBD2 (5 bases). The V end was cut by 3 bases, the J end by 3 bases, with 13 bases between. Germline V gene lookup returns CDR1 SGDLS and CDR2 YYNGEE. CDR3 size: 14 residues. CDR3 nucleotide sequence: TGTGCCAGCAGCGCTGGACTTAGTGGCTACGAGCAGTACTTC. Protein product: CASSAGLSGYEQYF.